What follows are 30 T cell receptor beta chains derived from one specimen sequenced in a study of cytomegalovirus exposure and HLA in healthy donors listed by TCRdb under 2017. The library was built by means of the immunoSEQ multiplex PCR assay. A mixture of 60 forward primers for TCR Vbeta segments and 13 reverse primers for TCR Jbeta segments was used in the multiplex PCR. Sourced from immuneACCESS, this table was stored by TCRdb with only in-frame sequences that have V and J called. A share of the clones is absent; for the studies checked, an unresolved V gene accounts for under half, and the remainder has no known explanation. The table for this sample shows about 200,000 clones. Clones ranked in the top ten supply 1.1% of the sample. The sequenced material came from PBMCs. These receptors were taken from a girl aged 2 to 10 in good health and CMV-seropositive.

The chain links TRBV9 to TRBJ2-1; D perhaps matches TRBD2 (5 bases). V dropped 0 bases and J dropped 8 bases, with 6 bases sitting between them. The germline gives CDR1 SGDLS, CDR2 YYNGEE. The CDR3 sequence is 12 residues long. CDR3 loop: CASSVGRDEQFF. In DNA, the CDR3 is TGTGCCAGCAGCGTAGGGCGGGATGAGCAGTTCTTC.

This chain joins TRBV11-3 and TRBJ2-2; D might be TRBD1 (6 bases). This CDR3 has 15 amino acids. Germline lookup yields CDR1 SGHNT and CDR2 YENEEA. Trimming removed 3 bases from V and 6 bases from J, with 14 bases in between. CDR3 in amino acids: CASSFGTSSAGELFF. In nucleotides, the CDR3 is TGTGCCAGCAGCTTTGGGACATCTTCGGCCGGGGAGCTGTTTTTT.

V is TRBV10-2 and J is TRBJ2-2; 8 nucleotides align to TRBD1. CDR3 length equals 16 residues. The germline CDR1 and CDR2 sequences are WSHSY and SAAADI. V shed 7 bases and J 1 base; nucleotides not matched to a gene: 8. CDR3 in DNA: TGCGCCAGCAAGTCATCCGGGACAGGGAACACCGGGGAGCTGTTTTTT. This sequence encodes CASKSSGTGNTGELFF.

The rearrangement links TRBV11-2 to TRBJ2-3; TRBD2 matches at 7 bases. Germline V gives CDR1 SGHAT, CDR2 FQNNGV. Losses at the gene ends were 1 base for V and 0 bases for J; bases not matched to a gene: 4. CDR3 size: 16 residues. The chain's CDR3 is CASSLGLAASTDTQYF. CDR3 DNA sequence: TGTGCCAGCAGCTTAGGACTAGCTGCTAGCACAGATACGCAGTATTTT.

CDR3 nucleotide sequence: TGTGCCAGCAGTTACGGCGGGAGGGCCAGGGACATTCAGTACTTC. Protein product: CASSYGGRARDIQYF. V gene TRBV6-5 combines with J gene TRBJ2-4; 9 bases are shared with TRBD2. The germline gives CDR1 MNHEY, CDR2 SVGAGI. V lost 2 bases and J lost 8; bases outside the gene matches: 7. CDR3 length: 15 residues.

The chain carries TRBV28 and TRBJ1-1; the match to TRBD1 covers 7 bases. The CDR3 consists of 15 residues. V was clipped by 4 bases and J by 4 bases; unmatched bases: 9. The germline V gene has CDR1 MDHEN and CDR2 SYDVKM. CDR3 DNA sequence: TGTGCCAGCAGTTACAGGGGCCTCCTATTCACTGAAGCTTTCTTT. Amino acid sequence: CASSYRGLLFTEAFF.

The chain links TRBV19 to TRBJ2-2; D is uncertain. From germline, CDR1 is LNHDA and CDR2 SQIVND (reference sequence). The CDR3 length is 12 residues. V lost 4 bases and J 7 bases, leaving 7 bases between the germline ends. The CDR3 region has the DNA TGTGCCAGTAGTACGAGCCTCGGGGAGCTGTTTTTT. Translated, it gives CASSTSLGELFF.

The V gene is TRBV5-6, the J gene TRBJ1-2; TRBD1 aligns across 7 bases. CDR3 length: 16 amino acids. V lost 4 bases to trimming and J lost 1 base; unmatched junction nucleotides: 10. CDR1 and CDR2 (germline): SGHDT, YYEEEE. The CDR3: CASSPGWGQRNYGYTF. CDR3 nucleotide sequence: TGTGCCAGCAGCCCCGGGTGGGGACAGCGTAACTATGGCTACACCTTC.

The CDR3 region has the DNA TGTGCCTGGACGGTAGCCACAGATACGCAGTATTTT. Translation gives CAWTVATDTQYF. This chain links TRBV30 with TRBJ2-3; no clear D gene. Trimming shortened V by 4 bases and J by 2 bases, and 7 bases separated the two germline ends. Per germline, CDR1 GTSNPN and CDR2 SVGIG (reference sequence). The CDR3 sequence is 12 residues long.

The genes are TRBV11-2 and TRBJ2-7; D gene uncertain. The CDR3 is made up of 13 amino acids. V was clipped by 2 bases and J by 3 bases, with 8 bases between them. Germline V lookup: CDR1 SGHAT, CDR2 FQNNGV. Here the CDR3 DNA reads TGTGCCAGCAGCTTACCCCGCGGCTACGAGCAGTACTTC. It encodes CASSLPRGYEQYF.

For the CDR3, the DNA is TGTGCCAGCAGCCAAGGGGAATTACAACTAGATACGCAGTATTTT. Translation gives CASSQGELQLDTQYF. The chain employs TRBV11-2 and TRBJ2-3; D possibly corresponds to TRBD1 (5 bases). This CDR3 region has 15 residues. V was pared by 5 bases and J by 5 bases, with 17 bases between. Germline V gives CDR1 SGHAT, CDR2 FQNNGV.

The chain carries TRBV10-3 and TRBJ2-7; 9 bases agree with TRBD2. The CDR3 runs 16 residues. The J segment lost 0 bases and the V segment lost 3 bases, leaving 6 bases of the junction unmatched. CDR1 ENHRY and CDR2 SYGVKD come from the germline V gene. The CDR3 region is CAISDPSGRISYEQYF. The CDR3 DNA reads TGTGCCATCAGTGACCCGAGCGGGAGGATCTCCTACGAGCAGTACTTC.

The V call is TRBV2, the J call TRBJ1-1, with D unresolved. There are 17 residues in the CDR3. The V and J ends lost 3 bases and 1 base respectively, with 18 bases between them. Per the germline V gene, CDR1 is SNHLY and CDR2 is FYNNEI. The DNA for the CDR3 is TGTGCCAGCAGTGATGGCGCGAGGCGGGATAGGAACACTGAAGCTTTCTTT. Its translation: CASSDGARRDRNTEAFF.

This sequence joins TRBV11-2 and TRBJ1-2; D unclear. V dropped 2 bases and J dropped 4 bases, with 8 bases sitting between them. There are 13 residues in the CDR3. CDR1 SGHAT and CDR2 FQNNGV come from the germline V gene. In DNA form, the CDR3 reads TGTGCCAGCAGCTTAATCCAGTCCTATGGCTACACCTTC. Translated: CASSLIQSYGYTF.

V and J are TRBV27 and TRBJ1-2, with 8 bases identical to TRBD1. The junction had 7 bases not matched to a gene; V was cut back by 3 bases and J by 7 bases. The V gene's germline CDR1 is MNHEY and CDR2 SMNVEV (reference sequence). This CDR3 is 14 amino acids long. The CDR3 region is CASSFIGQGGGYTF. The DNA of the CDR3 is TGTGCCAGCAGTTTCATTGGACAGGGCGGTGGCTACACCTTC.

CDR3 in amino acids: CASSVSGLSYEQYF. CDR3 sequence (DNA): TGTGCCAGCAGCGTGAGCGGTCTCTCCTACGAGCAGTACTTC. The gene calls are TRBV9 and TRBJ2-7, with D possibly being TRBD2 (5 bases). The CDR3 sequence is 14 residues long. The V end was cut by 2 bases, the J end by 0 bases, with 9 bases between. Germline CDR1 reads SGDLS; CDR2 reads YYNGEE.

The chain has TRBV6-1 and TRBJ1-1; 10 bases are shared with TRBD1. V shed 7 bases and J 1 base; nucleotides not matched to a gene: 3. CDR1 MNHNS and CDR2 SASEGT come from the germline V gene. The CDR3 has 14 residues. The CDR3 loop is CASTRDRGNTEAFF. Here the CDR3 DNA reads TGTGCCAGCACACGGGACAGGGGGAACACTGAAGCTTTCTTT.

J is TRBJ1-4 and V is TRBV18, with TRBD1 identical over 8 bases. CDR1 KGHSH and CDR2 LQKENI come from the germline V gene. This CDR3 contains 15 residues. With 1 base clipped from V and 7 bases from J, the junction kept 5 bases outside the gene matches. The CDR3 sequence: CASSPQDRGREKLFF. For the CDR3, the DNA is TGTGCCAGCTCACCACAAGACAGGGGCCGTGAAAAACTGTTTTTT.

The chain joins TRBV9 to TRBJ2-5; D remains ambiguous. CDR3 length: 13 residues. Germline CDR1 and CDR2: SGDLS and YYNGEE. V was clipped by 0 bases and J by 0 bases, with 3 bases between them. The CDR3 DNA is TGTGCCAGCAGCGTAGCGTACCAAGAGACCCAGTACTTC. It codes for CASSVAYQETQYF.

The V gene is TRBV7-9, the J gene TRBJ2-3; D is possibly TRBD2 (5 bases). The V gene's germline CDR1 is SEHNR and CDR2 FQNEAQ (reference sequence). The V end was cut by 5 bases, the J end by 1 base, with 10 bases between. The CDR3 runs 14 residues. CDR3 residues: CASSPIGGTDTQYF. The CDR3 DNA sequence: TGTGCCAGCAGCCCGATCGGGGGCACAGATACGCAGTATTTT. The full variable domain, with the rest looked up from reference TRBV7-9 and TRBJ2-3, is DTGVSQNPRHKITKRGQNVTFRCDPISEHNRLYWYRQTLGQGPEFLTYFQNEAQLEKSRLLSDRFSAERPKGSFSTLEIQRTEQGDSAMYLCASSPIGGTDTQYFGPGTRLTVL.

CDR3 sequence reads: CASSLSTDTQYF. CDR3 nucleotide sequence: TGTGCCAGCAGTCTCAGCACAGATACGCAGTATTTT. V gene TRBV6-6 combines with J gene TRBJ2-3; D not resolved. Germline loops: CDR1 MNHNY, CDR2 SVGAGI (reference sequence). The CDR3 is made up of 12 amino acids. V gave up 5 bases and J gave up 0 bases, with 3 bases separating them.

The chain carries TRBV6-1 and TRBJ2-7, with 11 bases identical to TRBD2. The CDR3 sequence is 14 residues long. Germline lookup yields CDR1 MNHNS and CDR2 SASEGT. V shed 8 bases and J 1 base; nucleotides not matched to a gene: 4. CDR3 sequence: CASGGLADSYEQYF. CDR3 bases: TGTGCCAGCGGGGGACTAGCGGATTCCTACGAGCAGTACTTC.

The CDR3 loop is CASSPRKAGGLTDTQYF. The DNA for the CDR3 is TGTGCCAGCAGCCCCCGGAAAGCAGGGGGCCTCACAGATACGCAGTATTTT. The rearrangement links TRBV5-5 to TRBJ2-3; 8 nucleotides align to TRBD1. CDR3 length equals 17 residues. The V segment lost 4 bases and the J segment 2 bases; nucleotides outside the gene matches: 12. CDR1 is SGHKS, CDR2 YYEKEE, per germline (reference sequence).

V is TRBV29-1 and J is TRBJ1-3; D gene unclear. Trimming took 1 base from V and 2 from J, leaving 6 bases between them. This CDR3 comprises 13 residues. Germline V gives CDR1 SQVTM, CDR2 ANQGSEA. As DNA, the CDR3 is TGCAGCGTTGAAGTCACAGCTGGAAACACCATATATTTT. This gives the protein CSVEVTAGNTIYF.

The rearrangement joins TRBV4-1 to TRBJ2-2; 8 nucleotides align to TRBD2. This CDR3 spans 15 amino acids. The germline V gene has CDR1 MGHRA and CDR2 YSYEKL. V lost 4 bases and J lost 4; bases outside the gene matches: 5. The CDR3 region is CASSRIAGSTGELFF. In DNA form, the CDR3 reads TGCGCCAGCAGCCGTATAGCGGGAAGCACCGGGGAGCTGTTTTTT.

V usage is TRBV14 and J usage is TRBJ2-7, with D unclear. V lost 0 bases to trimming and J lost 1 base, with 7 bases between them. The length of the CDR3 is 14 residues. From germline, CDR1 is SGHDN and CDR2 FVKESK. DNA of the CDR3: TGTGCCAGCAGCCAAGAGTACCGGTCCTACGAGCAGTACTTC. Protein: CASSQEYRSYEQYF.

This chain joins TRBV23-1 and TRBJ1-3; no definite D call. TRBV23-1 belongs to the ORF category, with a function that is uncertain. Trimming removed 2 bases from V and 5 bases from J, with 7 bases in between. CDR3 length equals 13 residues. The CDR3 sequence: CASSQGPRNTIYF. DNA for the CDR3: TGCGCCAGCAGTCAAGGGCCGCGAAACACCATATATTTT.

The chain carries TRBV6-4 and TRBJ1-2; no reliable D call. The V gene's germline CDR1 is MRHNA and CDR2 SNTAGT. The CDR3 has 11 amino acids. Trimming took off 8 bases at V and 3 bases at J, with 7 bases between the two ends. CDR3 sequence reads: CASWADYGYTF. CDR3 coding DNA: TGTGCCAGCTGGGCAGACTATGGCTACACCTTC.

The chain carries TRBV6-6 and TRBJ1-1; D may be TRBD1 (6 bases). The CDR3 runs to 15 residues. Germline loops: CDR1 MNHNY, CDR2 SVGAGI (reference sequence). V shed 5 bases and J shed 1 base, with 14 bases lying between them. The chain's CDR3 is CASSLQGTWNTEAFF. The CDR3 bases are TGTGCCAGCAGTCTCCAGGGGACATGGAACACTGAAGCTTTCTTT.

The chain is built from TRBV6-1 and TRBJ1-1, with D uncertain. The CDR3 is made up of 11 amino acids. Germline lookup yields CDR1 MNHNS and CDR2 SASEGT. V lost 4 bases and J lost 8, with 8 bases in between. The CDR3 nucleotides are TGTGCCAGCAGTGCAACAGAGGAAGCTTTCTTT. It is translated as CASSATEEAFF.